This TCR beta chain emerged from a study of blood T cells in healthy people across ages. Total RNA extracted from each sample amounted to at least 6 micrograms. Germline values: CDR1 MNHNS, CDR2 SASEGT. This CDR3 has 16 residues. V was trimmed by 2 bases and J by 0 bases, leaving 8 bases between them. This clonotype was observed once. A second roughly 7 to 11 cycle PCR used barcoded and J-beta primers. Every cDNA molecule bore a tag from a template-switch adaptor containing 12 random nucleotides. TCRdb called the 5' RACE reads again in MiXCR, with one record for every CDR3 protein. In the table there are 790,000 or so distinct CDR3 sequences, around three fifths of which are singletons.

J is TRBJ1-6 and V is TRBV6-1; D not resolved. This clonotype was sampled from a man aged 40-55 years in good health. Sequenced input: blood. This chain's CDR3 is CASSEQISSYNSPLHF. The CDR3 nucleotides read TGTGCCAGCAGTGAACAGATCAGCTCCTATAATTCACCCCTCCACTTT.